The text below deals with one T cell receptor beta chain. This entry belongs to a study of shared T cell receptors in the human thymus. The table came from immunoSEQ multiplex PCR; TCRdb's copy has only in-frame clones and leaves some out. This sample has about 660,000 clones, with 88% found just once. The CDR3 has 15 residues. Germline-derived CDR1 and CDR2 are LGHNA and YNFKEQ. V shed 0 bases, J shed 3 bases, and the junction held 2 bases outside the gene matches. This sample also appeared in a second study, on human thymus T cells.

The specimen was thymocytes. This receptor was identified in a boy less than two years old with a congenital heart defect. The gene calls are TRBV4-2 and TRBJ1-1; 9 bases match TRBD1. As DNA, the CDR3 is TGTGCCAGCAGCCAAGATGGGGACAGGGACACTGAAGCTTTCTTT. Its protein is CASSQDGDRDTEAFF.